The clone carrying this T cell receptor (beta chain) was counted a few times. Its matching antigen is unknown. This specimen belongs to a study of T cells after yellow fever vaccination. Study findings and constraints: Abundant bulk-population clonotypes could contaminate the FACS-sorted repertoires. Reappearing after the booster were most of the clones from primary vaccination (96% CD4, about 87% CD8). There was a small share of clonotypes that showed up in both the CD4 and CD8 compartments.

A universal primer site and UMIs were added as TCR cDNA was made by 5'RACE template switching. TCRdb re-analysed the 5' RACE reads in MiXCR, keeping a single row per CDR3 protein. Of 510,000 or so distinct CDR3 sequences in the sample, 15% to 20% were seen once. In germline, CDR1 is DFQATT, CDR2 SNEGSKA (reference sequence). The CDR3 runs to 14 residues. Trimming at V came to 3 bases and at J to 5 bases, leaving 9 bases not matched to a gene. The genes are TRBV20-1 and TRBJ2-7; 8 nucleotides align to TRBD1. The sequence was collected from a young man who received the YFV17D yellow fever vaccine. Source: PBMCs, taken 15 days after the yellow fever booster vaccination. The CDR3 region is CSASWTGRSNEQYF. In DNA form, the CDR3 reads TGCAGTGCTAGTTGGACAGGGAGGTCCAACGAGCAGTACTTC.